These 32 T cell receptor beta chains originate from one sample sequenced in a study of T-cell reconstitution after alpha-beta-depleted transplantation in children. Unique molecular identifiers were used to barcode this TCRbeta library. Via MiXCR, TCRdb re-called the PCR reads, giving one row per CDR3 protein. The repertoire has about 6,200 distinct CDR3 sequences, approximately 14% of them found once; the top ten carry about 6.5%. This sample comprised PBMCs, obtained before TCRalphabeta/CD19-depleted stem cell transplant. Receptors originate from a boy aged 10-17 years with acute lymphoblastic leukemia, due to receive a stem cell transplant.

With regard to this clonotype: At one of its ends the junction is not consistent with the germline gene, which may arise from a read error. The chain uses TRBV5-5 and TRBJ1-5; D ambiguous. Per the germline V gene, CDR1 is SGHKS and CDR2 is YYEKEE (reference sequence). The CDR3 is 15 amino acids. The CDR3 sequence: CAISLGGPDLGPQHF. CDR3 nucleotide sequence: TGTGCCATCAGCTTGGGAGGACCTGACTTGGGGCCCCAGCATTTT.

This clonotype was seen many times. A much larger clonotype is one base distant, so this may be a read error. This chain connects TRBV20-1 to TRBJ2-7; 12 positions match TRBD1. The CDR3 has 17 residues. Looked up from germline, CDR1 is DFQATT and CDR2 is SNEGSKA (reference sequence). CDR3: CCARLGTGGKFGDEQYF. CDR3 bases: TGCTGTGCTAGACTCGGGACAGGGGGCAAGTTTGGCGACGAGCAGTACTTC.

Relative to its sample, this clonotype is medium-sized. This chain joins TRBV5-5 and TRBJ2-1; 15 positions agree with TRBD2. CDR1 and CDR2 from the germline V gene are SGHKS and YYEKEE (reference sequence). V gave up 3 bases and J gave up 8 bases; unmatched junction bases: 3. The CDR3 runs to 15 residues. The CDR3 here is CASSWTSGRAYEQFF. The CDR3 DNA reads TGTGCCAGCAGCTGGACTAGCGGGAGGGCATATGAGCAGTTCTTC.

The V and J genes are TRBV6-2 or TRBV6-3 and TRBJ2-1; no clear D. The CDR3 runs to 18 residues. The V end was cut by 2 bases, the J end by 0 bases, with 17 bases between. Per the germline V gene, CDR1 is MNHEY and CDR2 is SVGEGT. CDR3 coding DNA: TGTGCCAGCAGTTACCGAGGACGCCCTACGGGCTCCTACAATGAGCAGTTCTTC. Translating gives CASSYRGRPTGSYNEQFF.

In its sample, this clonotype ranks as medium-sized. V is TRBV27 and J is TRBJ2-7; D not resolved. The CDR3 totals 13 residues. V was clipped by 6 bases and J by 2 bases, with 11 bases between them. Germline CDR1 reads MNHEY; CDR2 reads SMNVEV (reference sequence). CDR3 loop: CASSETSPYEQYF. The CDR3 coding sequence is TGTGCCAGCAGCGAGACATCTCCCTACGAGCAGTACTTC.

Within the sample, this clonotype is medium-sized. The rearrangement uses TRBV6-5 and TRBJ2-1, with 9 nucleotides matching TRBD2. V was clipped by 6 bases and J by 7 bases; unmatched bases: 7. In germline, CDR1 is MNHEY, CDR2 SVGAGI. This CDR3 comprises 14 residues. The CDR3, as DNA: TGTGCCAGCAGCCCTGGACTAGCGAGTAATGAGCAGTTCTTC. Amino acid sequence: CASSPGLASNEQFF.

This clonotype is medium-sized by share. The chain links TRBV20-1 to TRBJ2-5, with D unclear. Germline CDR1 and CDR2: DFQATT and SNEGSKA (reference sequence). V was shortened by 0 bases and J by 5 bases, with 1 base between the two germline ends. This CDR3 region has 10 residues. The CDR3 DNA reads as TGCAGTGCTAGAGAGGAGACCCAGTACTTC. Protein: CSAREETQYF.

This rearrangement joins TRBV5-6 to TRBJ2-1; possibly TRBD1 for D (7 bases). From germline, CDR1 is SGHDT and CDR2 YYEEEE. There are 13 residues in the CDR3. V was cut by 9 bases and J by 12 bases, with 22 bases left in between. CDR3 in amino acids: CAMGPGDSVMQFF. The CDR3 region has the DNA TGTGCCATGGGCCCGGGGGACAGCGTCATGCAGTTCTTC.

By share, this clonotype counts as medium-sized. The genes are TRBV6-2 or TRBV6-3 and TRBJ2-7, with 7 bases that match TRBD1. J was trimmed by 4 bases and V by 6 bases; bases with no gene match: 6. The germline gives CDR1 MNHEY, CDR2 SVGEGT. The CDR3 extends over 13 amino acids. Here the CDR3 DNA reads TGTGCCAGCAGGAAGACACAGGGGTACGAGCAGTACTTC. It specifies CASRKTQGYEQYF.

The chain couples TRBV9 to TRBJ1-2; D is uncertain. V lost 0 bases and J lost 2, with 5 bases in between. Germline CDR1 reads SGDLS; CDR2 reads YYNGEE. The CDR3 length is 13 residues. The CDR3 coding sequence is TGTGCCAGCAGCGTAGGGCTAAACTATGGCTACACCTTC. Translating it yields CASSVGLNYGYTF.

This clonotype counts as medium-sized (0.01 to 0.1%). The rearrangement joins TRBV20-1 to TRBJ2-7; 7 positions match TRBD1. The J segment lost 4 bases and the V segment lost 6 bases, leaving 9 bases of the junction unmatched. The CDR3 extends over 13 amino acids. CDR1 and CDR2 from the germline V gene are DFQATT and SNEGSKA (reference sequence). CDR3 coding DNA: TGCAGTGCCACGACAGGGCCGAGGTACGAGCAGTACTTC. Translated: CSATTGPRYEQYF.

This clonotype is labeled as medium-sized. This chain uses TRBV7-9 with TRBJ2-2, with D hard to call. The germline gives CDR1 SEHNR, CDR2 FQNEAQ (reference sequence). This CDR3 has 14 residues. Deletions cut 1 base from V and 6 bases from J, with 9 bases between. CDR3 sequence reads: CASSLEPGAGELFF. CDR3 nucleotides: TGTGCCAGCAGCTTAGAACCTGGCGCCGGGGAGCTGTTTTTT.

By sample share, this clonotype is medium-sized (0.01 to 0.1%). The V gene is TRBV28, the J gene TRBJ2-3; D ambiguous. V gave up 8 bases and J gave up 0 bases, with 12 bases separating them. The CDR3 has 14 residues. Germline V gene lookup returns CDR1 MDHEN and CDR2 SYDVKM. The CDR3 bases are TGTGCCAGCCAGATGGGTACTAGCACAGATACGCAGTATTTT. It codes for CASQMGTSTDTQYF.

By share, this clonotype ranks as large. The rearrangement uses TRBV12-3 or TRBV12-4 and TRBJ2-3; TRBD2 is a possible D gene (6 bases). V lost 1 base and J lost 1, with 9 bases in between. There are 15 residues in the CDR3. The CDR3 nucleotides read TGTGCCAGCAGTTTAGGCGGGACGCGCACAGATACGCAGTATTTT. Protein product: CASSLGGTRTDTQYF.

As for this clonotype: This may stem from a read error, because a much larger clone lies one nucleotide away. This chain links TRBV29-1 with TRBJ1-2; possible D gene TRBD1, 5 bases. Germline V gene data show CDR1 as SQVTM and CDR2 as ANQGSEA. The CDR3 is 13 amino acids. CDR3 in DNA: TGCAGCGTTGAGTCGGCCAGGGACCGTGGCGACACCTTC. This sequence encodes CSVESARDRGDTF.

This clonotype was seen ten or more times. The V call is TRBV6-5, the J call TRBJ1-2; weak D call: TRBD1 (5 bases). The CDR3 runs 13 residues. Per the germline V gene, CDR1 is MNHEY and CDR2 is SVGAGI. Deletions cut 6 bases from V and 6 bases from J, with 14 bases between. CDR3 nucleotides: TGTGCCAGCAGAGGGACGGGACTCCATGGCTACACCTTC. Residues: CASRGTGLHGYTF.

In its sample, this clonotype was seen once. The chain links TRBV12-3 or TRBV12-4 to TRBJ2-5; no firm D call. V was pared by 6 bases and J by 2 bases, with 13 bases between. The CDR3 runs to 14 residues. CDR3 sequence reads: CASSRDQRQETQYF. The CDR3 nucleotides are TGTGCCAGCAGCCGAGACCAGAGACAAGAGACCCAGTACTTC.

The V call is TRBV4-2, the J call TRBJ1-4, with D possibly matching TRBD1 (5 bases). Trimming left V 10 bases short and J 8 bases short, with 20 bases between. Germline lookup yields CDR1 LGHNA and CDR2 YNFKEQ. CDR3 length: 14 amino acids. The CDR3 DNA follows: TGTGCCATGAGCCCCGGGACCCCCTGCGAAAAACTGTTTTTT. This translates into CAMSPGTPCEKLFF.

Only one count was recorded for this clonotype. The V and J genes are TRBV20-1 and TRBJ1-2; 7 bases agree with TRBD1. Germline V lookup: CDR1 DFQATT, CDR2 SNEGSKA (reference sequence). CDR3 length: 15 residues. The trim removed 0 bases at V and 8 bases at J, leaving 12 bases unmatched. In DNA, the CDR3 is TGCAGTGCTAGAGATGTGGGAGAAGGGACAGAAGGCTACACCTTC. Translated, it gives CSARDVGEGTEGYTF.

V usage is TRBV30 and J usage is TRBJ2-1; D unclear. Deletions cut 3 bases from V and 10 bases from J, with 13 bases between. The CDR3 sequence is 12 residues long. CDR1 and CDR2 (germline): GTSNPN, SVGIG (reference sequence). The CDR3 DNA follows: TGTGCCTGGAGCCCCAGCGCACACGAGCAGTTCTTC. It translates to CAWSPSAHEQFF.

This chain uses TRBV19 with TRBJ2-6, with D perhaps assigned TRBD1 or TRBD2 (5 bases each). The germline V and J ends were trimmed by 10 bases and 0 bases, with 19 bases remaining between them. The germline gives CDR1 LNHDA, CDR2 SQIVND (reference sequence). The CDR3 spans 17 residues. DNA of the CDR3: TGTGCCATCGGCCCGGGGCAGTGGAGCTCTGGGGCCAACGTCCTGACTTTC. Encoded protein: CAIGPGQWSSGANVLTF.

This clonotype has just one count. The DNA for the CDR3 is TGTGCCAGCAGCTTGACAACTATGAACACTGAAGCTTTCTTT. It codes for CASSLTTMNTEAFF. The chain carries TRBV5-5 and TRBJ1-1; D not resolved. Per the germline V gene, CDR1 is SGHKS and CDR2 is YYEKEE (reference sequence). The CDR3 contains 14 residues. Trimming shortened V by 1 base and J by 0 bases, and 7 bases separated the two germline ends. Looking up the rest from reference TRBV5-5 and TRBJ1-1 gives the full variable domain: DAGVTQSPTHLIKTRGQQVTLRCSPISGHKSVSWYQQVLGQGPQFIFQYYEKEERGRGNFPDRFSARQFPNYSSELNVNALLLGDSALYLCASSLTTMNTEAFFGQGTRLTVV.

The chain joins TRBV10-3 to TRBJ1-1, with D unresolved. V was cut by 4 bases and J by 3 bases, with 6 bases left in between. This CDR3 comprises 12 residues. Germline V lookup: CDR1 ENHRY, CDR2 SYGVKD. DNA of the CDR3: TGTGCCATCAGTGTTGGGGACACTGAAGCTTTCTTT. This codes for CAISVGDTEAFF.

This clonotype is classed as medium-sized. The chain links TRBV7-2 to TRBJ1-5; TRBD1 is a possible D gene (6 bases). V was shortened by 1 base and J by 3 bases, with 10 bases between the two germline ends. In germline, CDR1 is SGHTA, CDR2 FQGNSA. The CDR3 has 15 residues. Written as DNA, the CDR3 is TGTGCCAGCAGCTTAGTCGGGACAACCAATCAGCCCCAGCATTTT. This codes for CASSLVGTTNQPQHF.

In this sample, this clonotype is medium-sized. The V gene is TRBV4-1, the J gene TRBJ2-2; D possibly corresponds to TRBD2 (6 bases). This CDR3 has 15 amino acids. Trimming shortened V by 4 bases and J by 1 base, and 10 bases separated the two germline ends. Looked up from germline, CDR1 is MGHRA and CDR2 is YSYEKL. The CDR3 protein is CASSPISGNTGELFF. The CDR3 DNA is TGCGCCAGCAGCCCCATTAGCGGGAACACCGGGGAGCTGTTTTTT.

This clonotype rates as medium-sized. The chain couples TRBV20-1 to TRBJ2-1; 9 bases match TRBD1. J lost 2 bases, V lost 3 bases, and 2 bases had no gene match. The CDR3 is 14 amino acids. CDR1 is DFQATT and CDR2 is SNEGSKA in the germline V gene (reference sequence). The CDR3 protein is CSARGQGTYNEQFF. The CDR3, as DNA: TGCAGTGCTAGGGGACAGGGAACCTACAATGAGCAGTTCTTC.

This clonotype is labeled medium-sized. The gene calls are TRBV7-2 and TRBJ1-1, with D maybe TRBD1 (6 bases). Germline V CDR1 and CDR2: SGHTA, FQGNSA. There are 12 residues in the CDR3. Trimming pared 1 base from V and 11 bases from J, leaving 11 bases between. The CDR3 DNA reads TGTGCCAGCAGCTTAGAGAACAGGGTTGCTTTCTTT. It encodes CASSLENRVAFF.

This clonotype is termed medium-sized (0.01 to 0.1%). The chain has TRBV2 and TRBJ1-2; D perhaps matches TRBD1 (5 bases). The length of the CDR3 is 15 residues. Germline V CDR1 and CDR2: SNHLY, FYNNEI. With 4 bases removed from V and 6 bases from J, the gap between germline ends came to 18 bases. Here the CDR3 reads CASSATRVAQDGYTF. CDR3 coding DNA: TGTGCCAGCAGTGCTACCAGGGTGGCTCAGGATGGCTACACCTTC.

This clonotype is labeled as medium-sized (0.01 to 0.1%). The chain recombines TRBV5-1 with TRBJ2-1; D unclear. Germline V lookup: CDR1 SGHRS, CDR2 YFSETQ. Trimming left V 5 bases short and J 9 bases short, with 12 bases between. CDR3 size: 12 residues. The CDR3 bases are TGCGCCAGCAGATATGACACGACTGAGCAGTTCTTC. This gives the protein CASRYDTTEQFF.

Concerning this clonotype: The DNA is left out, because the CDR3 cannot be placed on it with certainty; the CDR3 is given as TCRdb lists it. The chain is built from TRBV26 and TRBJ1-1; the tabulated D call, TRBD1, remains unverified against the DNA. TRBV26 is shown as a pseudogene. The CDR3 region is 16 residues in length, termini included. CDR3 sequence reads: CASGLGRWGLGTEAFF.

This clonotype was picked up many times. The chain combines TRBV7-6 with TRBJ1-1; 8 bases agree with TRBD1. CDR1 is SGHVS, CDR2 FNYEAQ, per germline. V shed 4 bases, J shed 1 base, and the junction held 8 bases outside the gene matches. The CDR3 consists of 16 residues. The CDR3 DNA sequence: TGTGCCAGCAGCTCAAAGAGAGGGACAGGGAACACTGAAGCTTTCTTT. Its translation is CASSSKRGTGNTEAFF.

This clonotype is deemed medium-sized. The rearrangement joins TRBV5-1 to TRBJ1-2; 7 nucleotides line up with TRBD1. J was trimmed by 4 bases and V by 7 bases; bases with no gene match: 10. From germline, CDR1 is SGHRS and CDR2 YFSETQ. This CDR3 region has 14 residues. The chain's CDR3 is CASHPGQLFYGYTF. As DNA, the CDR3 is TGCGCCAGCCATCCGGGACAGCTTTTCTATGGCTACACCTTC.